This T cell receptor (beta chain) originates from a study of identical twins. Germline CDR1 and CDR2: LGHNA and YNFKEQ. Trimming left V 5 bases short and J 0 bases short, with 11 bases between. The CDR3 totals 15 residues. To note about this clonotype: Its antigen is as yet unknown.

Study-level points and caveats: The abundant beta clonotypes from cord blood had fewer insertions, and memory repertoires had none of this.

Each CDR3 protein is one row after TCRdb ran MiXCR on the 5' RACE reads. The table records a few hundred thousand distinct CDR3 sequences, just under 10% of them present only once. These same records also appear under a second study, on yellow fever vaccine responses in identical twins.

The chain is built from TRBV4-2 and TRBJ2-1; D is ambiguous. This TCR was recovered from a woman aged 18-29 years in good health. The sample consisted of PBMCs. CDR3 bases: TGTGCCAGCAGCTTCGACTCAGCCTCCTACAATGAGCAGTTCTTC. Translating gives CASSFDSASYNEQFF.